The 28 T cell receptor beta chains below all came from one sample that was sequenced in a study of T-cell memory formation after mild COVID-19. Each CDR3 protein gets one entry after TCRdb re-called the 5' RACE reads with MiXCR. The table lists a few hundred thousand distinct CDR3 sequences, approximately 22% of them singletons, with 21% in the top ten. Sequencing used PBMCs or a T cell subset sorted from them (not recorded which). Receptors were obtained from a man aged 18 to 29 who had mild COVID-19 (a few samples of this study predate the infection). Cell type and time point are not known.

This clonotype was seen more than once but under ten times. The junction departs from germline at one end; a sequencing error may be responsible. The chain couples TRBV6-1 to TRBJ1-1; D possibly corresponds to TRBD1 (6 bases). In germline, CDR1 is MNHNS, CDR2 SASEGT. The CDR3 length is 15 residues. CDR3 residues: CASSEELGGRTEAFF. The CDR3 region has the DNA TGTGCCAGCAGCGAAGAATTAGGGGGTCGGACTGAAGCTTTCTTT.

This clonotype has more than one count but fewer than ten. The V and J genes are TRBV3-1 and TRBJ1-2; possible D gene TRBD1, 6 bases. This CDR3 region has 13 residues. The germline gives CDR1 LGHDT, CDR2 YNNKEL (reference sequence). V lost 3 bases, J lost 7 bases, and 12 bases lay in between. CDR3 region: CASSQLRGPGYTF. The CDR3 coding sequence is TGTGCCAGCAGCCAGCTCAGGGGTCCTGGCTACACCTTC.

This chain connects TRBV9 to TRBJ1-1; D remains ambiguous. V was pared by 0 bases and J by 2 bases, with 8 bases between. The CDR3 covers 14 residues. CDR1 is SGDLS, CDR2 YYNGEE, per germline. This CDR3 is CASSVAGSNTEAFF. The CDR3, as DNA: TGTGCCAGCAGCGTAGCTGGAAGTAACACTGAAGCTTTCTTT.

In nucleotides, the CDR3 is TGTGCCAGCAGATATACAGGGAACGAGGCTGAAGCTTTCTTT. It specifies CASRYTGNEAEAFF. The rearrangement uses TRBV6-2 or TRBV6-3 and TRBJ1-1; maybe TRBD1 (6 bases). CDR3 length equals 14 residues. Trimming took 6 bases from V and 6 from J, leaving 17 bases between them. CDR1 is MNHEY, CDR2 SVGEGT, per germline.

The V and J genes are TRBV5-1 and TRBJ2-5; D not certain. V gave up 0 bases and J gave up 4 bases, with 10 bases separating them. From germline, CDR1 is SGHRS and CDR2 YFSETQ. The CDR3 is made up of 14 amino acids. CDR3 residues: CASSLALALETQYF. CDR3 DNA: TGCGCCAGCAGCTTGGCCTTAGCCTTAGAGACCCAGTACTTC.

V is TRBV7-2 and J is TRBJ1-1; D is unresolved. The length of the CDR3 is 14 residues. Between the trimmed V and J ends, which lost 2 bases and 3 bases, there was a span of 10 bases. Germline loops: CDR1 SGHTA, CDR2 FQGNSA. The CDR3 protein is CASSLLSGDTEAFF. The CDR3 DNA sequence: TGTGCCAGCAGCTTACTTTCCGGGGACACTGAAGCTTTCTTT.

The chain uses TRBV15 and TRBJ2-1; 8 bases line up with TRBD2. V lost 3 bases, J lost 5 bases, and 3 bases stayed unmatched. Germline CDR1 is LNHNV and CDR2 is YYDKDF (reference sequence). The CDR3 loop spans 14 amino acids. CDR3 region: CATSRRGANNEQFF. The CDR3 bases are TGTGCCACCAGCAGGCGGGGGGCTAACAATGAGCAGTTCTTC.

V gene TRBV6-5 combines with J gene TRBJ2-1; 11 bases are a match to TRBD2. With V trimmed by 7 bases and J by 10 bases, 9 bases remained unmatched. From germline, CDR1 is MNHEY and CDR2 SVGAGI. There are 14 residues in the CDR3. CDR3 sequence reads: CASTRVSGGEEQFF. As DNA, the CDR3 is TGTGCCAGCACGAGGGTTAGCGGGGGGGAAGAGCAGTTCTTC.

The sample holds a few counts of this clonotype. This chain connects TRBV18 to TRBJ2-2; possibly TRBD1 for D (6 bases). The CDR3 totals 14 residues. Germline CDR1 and CDR2: KGHSH and LQKENI. Trimming left V 6 bases short and J 2 bases short, with 10 bases between. CDR3 residues: CASSYRDNTGELFF. CDR3 nucleotides: TGTGCCAGCTCGTACAGGGATAACACCGGGGAGCTGTTTTTT. Full variable domain (outside the CDR3, taken from reference TRBV18 and TRBJ2-2): NAGVMQNPRHLVRRRGQEARLRCSPMKGHSHVYWYRQLPEEGLKFMVYLQKENIIDESGMPKERFSAEFPKEGPSILRIQQVVRGDSAAYFCASSYRDNTGELFFGEGSRLTVL.

V gene TRBV12-3 or TRBV12-4 combines with J gene TRBJ1-1; D may be TRBD1 (6 bases). Trimming took off 3 bases at V and 0 bases at J, with 11 bases between the two ends. CDR3 length: 15 amino acids. CDR3 loop: CASSLGAGMNTEAFF. The CDR3 DNA follows: TGTGCCAGCAGTTTGGGGGCAGGGATGAACACTGAAGCTTTCTTT.

The CDR3 loop is CASSADSAFGYTF. In DNA, the CDR3 is TGTGCCAGCAGCGCAGACAGTGCTTTTGGCTACACCTTC. The V and J genes are TRBV7-9 and TRBJ1-2; TRBD1 is a possible D gene (5 bases). Germline V gene lookup returns CDR1 SEHNR and CDR2 FQNEAQ (reference sequence). The CDR3 covers 13 residues. Trimming cost V 5 bases and J 7 bases, with 14 bases left between them.

This clonotype was seen many times. Here the CDR3 reads CASSLGQGSYNEQFF. In nucleotides, the CDR3 is TGCGCCAGCAGCTTGGGACAGGGATCCTACAATGAGCAGTTCTTC. V usage is TRBV5-1 and J usage is TRBJ2-1; 7 bases line up with TRBD1. This CDR3 comprises 15 residues. Germline CDR1 and CDR2: SGHRS and YFSETQ. Trimming removed 0 bases from V and 1 base from J; junction bases left unmatched: 1.

The chain recombines TRBV3-1 with TRBJ1-3; no clear D. This CDR3 has 14 residues. The ends were cut back, 1 base at V and 2 bases at J, with 6 bases in the middle. CDR1 is LGHDT, CDR2 YNNKEL, per germline (reference sequence). CDR3 DNA sequence: TGTGCCAGCAGCCAAGTGGGAACTGGAAACACCATATATTTT. It is translated as CASSQVGTGNTIYF. The full variable domain, its missing parts supplied by reference TRBV3-1 and TRBJ1-3, is DTAVSQTPKYLVTQMGNDKSIKCEQNLGHDTMYWYKQDSKKFLKIMFSYNNKELIINETVPNRFSPKSPDKAHLNLHINSLELGDSAVYFCASSQVGTGNTIYFGEGSWLTVV.

This clonotype has just a few counts. The chain is built from TRBV4-2 and TRBJ1-1; D is unclear. V was trimmed by 0 bases and J by 1 base, leaving 12 bases between them. The CDR3 totals 16 residues. Germline V gene lookup returns CDR1 LGHNA and CDR2 YNFKEQ. CDR3: CASSQDRRQANTEAFF. CDR3 sequence (DNA): TGTGCCAGCAGCCAAGATCGTAGGCAGGCGAACACTGAAGCTTTCTTT.

This clonotype was seen at least ten times. The rearrangement joins TRBV5-1 to TRBJ2-3, with D perhaps TRBD1 (6 bases). CDR3 length: 14 amino acids. The V gene lost 0 bases and the J gene lost 2 bases, with 7 bases spanning the gap. From germline, CDR1 is SGHRS and CDR2 YFSETQ. Here the CDR3 DNA reads TGCGCCAGCAGCTTGGGGGGGCCCACAGATACGCAGTATTTT. Protein: CASSLGGPTDTQYF.

Comments on this clonotype: It is unclear where the CDR3 begins or ends on the DNA, so no DNA is shown, and the CDR3 is as TCRdb lists it. This chain uses TRBV20-1 with TRBJ2-1; the table calls TRBD2, which could not be checked here. The CDR3 adds up to 15 amino acids, both ends counted. The germline gives CDR1 DFQATT, CDR2 SNEGSKA (reference sequence). The CDR3 loop is CSAWGPGTSGGAPDF.

The rearrangement links TRBV20-1 to TRBJ1-3, with D possibly TRBD1 on 6 matching bases. The CDR3 totals 14 residues. V lost 5 bases and J lost 0, with 11 bases in between. Germline values: CDR1 DFQATT, CDR2 SNEGSKA (reference sequence). The CDR3: CSAPDRRSGNTIYF. DNA for the CDR3: TGCAGTGCTCCCGACAGGCGCTCTGGAAACACCATATATTTT.

This clonotype was detected a few times. The chain carries TRBV12-3 or TRBV12-4 and TRBJ2-1; D is uncertain. V was shortened by 3 bases and J by 4 bases, with 10 bases between the two germline ends. This CDR3 contains 14 residues. This CDR3 reads CASSFGQEYNEQFF. The DNA of the CDR3 is TGTGCCAGCAGTTTCGGGCAGGAGTACAATGAGCAGTTCTTC.

This clonotype was detected only a few times. The V call is TRBV27, the J call TRBJ1-2; 8 bases are shared with TRBD1. The trim removed 5 bases at V and 6 bases at J, leaving 2 bases unmatched. There are 12 residues in the CDR3. Germline CDR1 and CDR2: MNHEY and SMNVEV (reference sequence). CDR3 residues: CASSGQGHGYTF. DNA for the CDR3: TGTGCCAGCAGTGGACAGGGCCATGGCTACACCTTC.

V is TRBV4-2 and J is TRBJ2-3; the match to TRBD2 covers 12 bases. The CDR3 runs 15 residues. With V trimmed by 4 bases and J by 4 bases, 3 bases remained unmatched. CDR1 and CDR2 from the germline V gene are LGHNA and YNFKEQ. The CDR3 here is CASSPPSGGADTQYF. The CDR3 bases are TGTGCCAGCAGCCCGCCTAGCGGGGGGGCAGATACGCAGTATTTT.

This clonotype was found a few times. The chain links TRBV5-1 to TRBJ1-2; D possibly corresponds to TRBD1 (6 bases). Trimming shortened V by 4 bases and J by 7 bases, and 14 bases separated the two germline ends. This CDR3 is 13 amino acids long. CDR1 SGHRS and CDR2 YFSETQ come from the germline V gene. CDR3 sequence reads: CASSLGGFSGYTF. The CDR3 DNA sequence: TGCGCCAGCAGCCTAGGGGGTTTCAGTGGCTACACCTTC.

The chain joins TRBV12-3 or TRBV12-4 to TRBJ1-2, with TRBD1 matching over 9 bases. J was trimmed by 7 bases and V by 4 bases; bases with no gene match: 10. The CDR3 runs 15 residues. The CDR3, as DNA: TGTGCCAGCAGTTCCCGGGACAGGGCCTTCCGTGGCTACACCTTC. It specifies CASSSRDRAFRGYTF.

This clonotype was picked up a small number of times. The chain uses TRBV7-9 and TRBJ2-5; D possibly uses TRBD1 or TRBD2 (5 bases each). The CDR3 contains 15 residues. Germline CDR1 and CDR2: SEHNR and FQNEAQ (reference sequence). The V end lost 5 bases, the J end lost 10 bases, and 23 bases lay between the germline ends. CDR3 residues: CASSLVGTAGAIQYF. As DNA, the CDR3 is TGTGCCAGCAGCCTAGTCGGGACGGCGGGCGCGATCCAGTACTTC.

This clonotype showed up just a few times. The V and J genes are TRBV7-8 and TRBJ2-5, with TRBD2 identical over 8 bases. V lost 7 bases, J lost 1 base, and 11 bases stayed unmatched. Germline CDR1 SGHVS, CDR2 FQNEAQ. The CDR3 consists of 16 residues. The CDR3 DNA reads TGTGCCAGCATCCAGAGGGGCGGGGGGCCCCAAGAGACCCAGTACTTC. It encodes CASIQRGGGPQETQYF.

This clonotype was observed a few times. This chain uses TRBV5-6 with TRBJ2-3; 7 nucleotides agree with TRBD2. The V gene's germline CDR1 is SGHDT and CDR2 YYEEEE. The V and J ends lost 4 bases and 4 bases, in that order; junction bases with no gene match: 6. The CDR3 loop spans 14 amino acids. CDR3 in DNA: TGTGCCAGCAGCCCAGGACTAGGGCCAGATACGCAGTATTTT. Translation: CASSPGLGPDTQYF.

This chain joins TRBV28 and TRBJ2-2, with D unclear. Trimming took 5 bases from V and 0 from J, leaving 13 bases between them. Germline V gives CDR1 MDHEN, CDR2 SYDVKM. The CDR3 extends over 16 amino acids. The CDR3, as DNA: TGTGCCAGCAGTGGGGTCTTCTCCACGAACACCGGGGAGCTGTTTTTT. It specifies CASSGVFSTNTGELFF.

This clonotype was observed many times. The chain carries TRBV7-2 and TRBJ2-5; 8 bases line up with TRBD2. After removal of 5 bases from V and 5 bases from J, the junction contained 4 bases not matched to a gene. Germline CDR1 SGHTA, CDR2 FQGNSA. This CDR3 has 13 residues. The CDR3 region is CASSPRLAETQYF. The CDR3 DNA reads TGTGCCAGCAGCCCCAGACTAGCGGAGACCCAGTACTTC.

This clonotype came up a few times. The chain links TRBV29-1 to TRBJ1-1; TRBD1 agrees at 8 bases. Germline V gives CDR1 SQVTM, CDR2 ANQGSEA. The CDR3 has 14 amino acids. Germline trimming cut 6 bases from V and 0 bases from J; bases unmatched to any gene: 6. The DNA of the CDR3 is TGCAGCGTAAGGAGGACAGGGCTGAACACTGAAGCTTTCTTT. The encoded protein is CSVRRTGLNTEAFF. Full variable domain (rest looked up from reference TRBV29-1 and TRBJ1-1): SAVISQKPSRDICQRGTSLTIQCQVDSQVTMMFWYRQQPGQSLTLIATANQGSEATYESGFVIDKFPISRPNLTFSTLTVSNMSPEDSSIYLCSVRRTGLNTEAFFGQGTRLTVV.